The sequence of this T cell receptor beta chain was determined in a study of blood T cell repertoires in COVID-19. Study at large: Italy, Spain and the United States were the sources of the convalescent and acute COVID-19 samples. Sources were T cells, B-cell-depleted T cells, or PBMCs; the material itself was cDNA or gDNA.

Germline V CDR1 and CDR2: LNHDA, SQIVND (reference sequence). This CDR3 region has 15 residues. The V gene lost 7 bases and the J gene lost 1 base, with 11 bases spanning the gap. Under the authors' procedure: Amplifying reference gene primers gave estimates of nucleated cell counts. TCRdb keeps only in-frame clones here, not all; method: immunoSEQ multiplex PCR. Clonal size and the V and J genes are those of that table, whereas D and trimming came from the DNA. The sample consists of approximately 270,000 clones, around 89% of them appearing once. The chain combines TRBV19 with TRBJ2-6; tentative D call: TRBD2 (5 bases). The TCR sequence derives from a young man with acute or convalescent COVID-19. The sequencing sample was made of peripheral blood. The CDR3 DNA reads TGTGCCAGTATCTCGTCGGGGTCTGGGGCCAACGTCCTGACTTTC. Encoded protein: CASISSGSGANVLTF.